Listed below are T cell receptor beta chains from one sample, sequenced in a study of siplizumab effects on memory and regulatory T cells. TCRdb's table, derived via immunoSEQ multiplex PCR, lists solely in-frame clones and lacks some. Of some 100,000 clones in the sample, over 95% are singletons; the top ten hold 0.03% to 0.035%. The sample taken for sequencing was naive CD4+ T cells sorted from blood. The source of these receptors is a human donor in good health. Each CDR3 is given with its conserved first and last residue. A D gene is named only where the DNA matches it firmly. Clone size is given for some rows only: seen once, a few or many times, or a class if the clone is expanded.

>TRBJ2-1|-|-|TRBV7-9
TGTGCCAGCAGTCCCGGACTGGACTACAATGAGCAGTTCTTC
CASSPGLDYNEQFF
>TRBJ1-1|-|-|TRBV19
TGTGCCAGTAGTATGGTAGGACTCCTCAACACTGAAGCTTTCTTT
CASSMVGLLNTEAFF
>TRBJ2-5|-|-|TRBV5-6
TGTGCCAGCAGCTTGGGTCAGGGAAGTAGGGAGACCCAGTACTTC
CASSLGQGSRETQYF
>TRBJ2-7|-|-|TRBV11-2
TGTGCCGGCACCTCGCTACAGGGGACTTTCGAGCAGTACTTC
CAGTSLQGTFEQYF
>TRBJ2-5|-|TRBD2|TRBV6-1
TGTGCCAGCAGTGGACTAGCGGGGGAGCAAGAGACCCAGTACTTC
CASSGLAGEQETQYF
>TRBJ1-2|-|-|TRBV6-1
TGTGCCAGCAGTGAAATGAGCGAAGCGTTCTATGGCTACACCTTC
CASSEMSEAFYGYTF
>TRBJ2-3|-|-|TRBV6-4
TGTGCCAGCAGTGACCTGGACGGGGATACGCAGTATTTT
CASSDLDGDTQYF
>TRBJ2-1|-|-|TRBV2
TGTGCCAGCAGTGATAATAGGGGTTCCTACAATGAGCAGTTCTTC
CASSDNRGSYNEQFF
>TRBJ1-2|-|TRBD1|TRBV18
TGTGCCAGCTCACCGGGACAGAATAACTATGGCTACACCTTC
CASSPGQNNYGYTF
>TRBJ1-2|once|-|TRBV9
TGTGCCAGCAGCCCCACGGTACAGGGATCATATGGCTACACCTTC
CASSPTVQGSYGYTF
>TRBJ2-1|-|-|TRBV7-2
TGTGCCAGCAGCTTAATCTCCTGGGGGGGCATCGATGAGCAGTTCTTC
CASSLISWGGIDEQFF
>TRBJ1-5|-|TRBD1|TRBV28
TGTGCCAGCAGTCTAACGCGACAGGGATGGGGGAACAATCAGCCCCAGCATTTT
CASSLTRQGWGNNQPQHF
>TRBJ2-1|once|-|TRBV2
TGTGCCAGCAGTGAAGGTCGGGCCCTCTCCAATGAGCAGTTCTTC
CASSEGRALSNEQFF
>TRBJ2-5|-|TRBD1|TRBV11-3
TGTGCCAGCAGCGCCCGACAGGGGGAAGAGACCCAGTACTTC
CASSARQGEETQYF
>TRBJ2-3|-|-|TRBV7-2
TGTGCCAGCAGCTTAGCTCCCAGGGCGACAGATACGCAGTATTTT
CASSLAPRATDTQYF
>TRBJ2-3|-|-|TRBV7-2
TGTGCCAGCAGCTTAGTAGGCCGCACAGATACGCAGTATTTT
CASSLVGRTDTQYF
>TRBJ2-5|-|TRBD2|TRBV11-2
TGTGCCAGCAGCTTAGGCGGGGGGGTTGGGGAGACCCAGTACTTC
CASSLGGGVGETQYF
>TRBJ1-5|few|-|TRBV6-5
TGTGCCAGCAGTTACGGGGCAGCTTATCAGCCCCAGCATTTT
CASSYGAAYQPQHF
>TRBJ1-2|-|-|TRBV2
TGTGCCGGTCGTGGGGGGGCGGGCGGCTACACCTTC
CAGRGGAGGYTF
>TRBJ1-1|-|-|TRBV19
TGTGCCAGTAGTATCTCGGGGTGGGGACGCACTGAAGCTTTCTTT
CASSISGWGRTEAFF
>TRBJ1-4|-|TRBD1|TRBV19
TGTGCCAGTAGTATAAGGGGACAGGGGGACGAAACTAATGAAAAACTGTTTTTT
CASSIRGQGDETNEKLFF
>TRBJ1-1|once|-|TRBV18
TGTGCCAGCTCACCTAAAGAACTTTCTGAAGCTTTCTTT
CASSPKELSEAFF
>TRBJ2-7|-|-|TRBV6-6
TGTGCCAGCAGCCCGGGGTCTTTGGAGCAGTACTTC
CASSPGSLEQYF
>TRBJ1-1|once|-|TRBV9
TGTGCCAGCAGACCACGGGATGGGCTTGGGAACACTGAAGCTTTCTTT
CASRPRDGLGNTEAFF
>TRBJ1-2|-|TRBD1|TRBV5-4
TGTGCCAGCGGCAGGGGGGGCTATGGCTACACCTTC
CASGRGGYGYTF
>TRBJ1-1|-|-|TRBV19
TGTGCCAGTAGTTCACCTATACTCCCTCCCCCTGACATGAACACTGAAGCTTTCTTT
CASSSPILPPPDMNTEAFF
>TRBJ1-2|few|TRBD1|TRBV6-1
TGTGCCAGCAGCAAACCCGGGACAGGAGGAGATGGCTACACCTTC
CASSKPGTGGDGYTF
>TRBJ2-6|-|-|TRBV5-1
TGCGCCGAGGGGGAGCCAACTCTGGGGGCCAACGTCCTGACTTTC
CAEGEPTLGANVLTF
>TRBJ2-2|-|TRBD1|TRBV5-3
TGTGCCAGAAGCCCGTTGACAGGGGGGACCGGGGAGCTGTTTTTT
CARSPLTGGTGELFF